Below, one TCR beta chain is given with its context. Its matching antigen is unknown. Germline-derived CDR1 and CDR2 are MNHEY and SVGAGI. Trimming removed 5 bases from V and 5 bases from J; junction bases left unmatched: 4. The CDR3 consists of 14 residues. The entry originates in a study of T cell responses to AZD1222 COVID-19 vaccine. Study outcomes and limitations: Spike regions recognized by vaccine-associated CD4 TCRs spanned the protein, led by 160-218 and 743-854.

The data were produced by immunoSEQ multiplex PCR, yet TCRdb's version contains in-frame clones alone and is incomplete. The profile shows approximately 150,000 clones, roughly 94% of them singletons. This specimen consisted of peripheral blood, obtained on day 0 of AZD1222 vaccination. The V call is TRBV6-5, the J call TRBJ1-1; 11 nucleotides match TRBD1. The clonotype comes from an adult in good health. The CDR3: CASSQDRGRTEAFF. The CDR3 DNA reads TGTGCCAGCAGTCAGGACAGGGGGCGTACTGAAGCTTTCTTT.